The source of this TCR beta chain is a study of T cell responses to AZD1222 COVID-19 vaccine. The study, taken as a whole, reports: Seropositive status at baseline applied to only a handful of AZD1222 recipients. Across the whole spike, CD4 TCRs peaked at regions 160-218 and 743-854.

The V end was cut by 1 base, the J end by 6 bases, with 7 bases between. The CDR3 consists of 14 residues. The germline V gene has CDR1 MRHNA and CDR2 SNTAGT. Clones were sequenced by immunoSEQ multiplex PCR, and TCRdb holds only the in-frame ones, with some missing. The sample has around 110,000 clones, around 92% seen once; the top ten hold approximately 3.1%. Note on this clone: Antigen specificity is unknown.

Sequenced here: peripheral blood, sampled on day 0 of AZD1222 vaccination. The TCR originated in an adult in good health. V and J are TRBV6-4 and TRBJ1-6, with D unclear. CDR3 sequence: CASSDYGGNSPLHF. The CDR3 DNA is TGTGCCAGCAGTGACTACGGAGGTAATTCACCCCTCCACTTT.